This record concerns one T cell receptor (beta chain) sequence. Measured with immunoSEQ multiplex PCR; TCRdb has only the in-frame clones, and not every one. Seen here are tens of thousands of clones, around 84% observed once, and the top ten hold about 2.7%. The time point was: peripheral blood 6 weeks after treatment start. The entry originates in a study of PD-L1 blockade in urothelial cancer. The wider study: Patients' prior chemotherapy regimens numbered 0 to 3. Blood samples had a median of about 140,000 T cells, 75,000 to 90,000 unique TCRs, and clonality roughly 0.08.

Germline loops: CDR1 LNHDA, CDR2 SQIVND (reference sequence). Trimming removed 8 bases at V and 0 bases at J, with 13 bases between. CDR3 length: 14 amino acids. This chain connects TRBV19 to TRBJ1-1; maybe TRBD1 (6 bases). Specimen: PBMCs, collected around atezolizumab (anti-PD-L1) treatment. This TCR was sampled from a man in his 70s with urothelial cancer. The CDR3 DNA sequence: TGTGCCAGTTTTCAGGGGCCTCTGAACACTGAAGCTTTCTTT. Encoded protein: CASFQGPLNTEAFF.